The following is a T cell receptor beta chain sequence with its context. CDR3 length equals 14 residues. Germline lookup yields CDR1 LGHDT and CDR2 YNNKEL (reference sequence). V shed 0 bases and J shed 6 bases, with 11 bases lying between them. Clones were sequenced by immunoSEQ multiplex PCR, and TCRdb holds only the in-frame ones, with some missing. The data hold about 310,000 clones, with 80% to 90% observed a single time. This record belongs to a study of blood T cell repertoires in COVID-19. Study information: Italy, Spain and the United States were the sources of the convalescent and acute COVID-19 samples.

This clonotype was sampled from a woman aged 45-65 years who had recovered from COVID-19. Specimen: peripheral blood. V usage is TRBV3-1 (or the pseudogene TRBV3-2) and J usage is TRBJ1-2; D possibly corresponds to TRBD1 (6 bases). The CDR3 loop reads CASSQEPGVDGYTF. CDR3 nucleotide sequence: TGTGCCAGCAGCCAAGAGCCAGGGGTGGATGGCTACACCTTC.